These 23 T cell receptor beta chains share one sample of origin, sequenced in a study of monozygotic twins with inflammatory bowel disease. For each CDR3 protein, TCRdb gives one entry from its re-call of the 5' RACE reads, without DNA. The sample data list 300,000 to 400,000 distinct CDR3 sequences. The sequencing input was blood. The receptors here all came from a human donor with ulcerative colitis or Crohn's disease, or a healthy co-twin of an affected twin (not recorded which).

The J gene is TRBJ1-4, the V gene TRBV6-1. The CDR3 is 14 amino acids. CDR1 MNHNS and CDR2 SASEGT come from the germline V gene. The CDR3 region is CASSERGRNEKLFF.

V and J are TRBV28 and TRBJ1-4; the TCRdb D gene call, TRBD1, has no DNA to confirm it. This CDR3 spans 14 amino acids. CDR1 is MDHEN, CDR2 SYDVKM, per germline. CDR3 in amino acids: CASTTGGTNEKLFF.

The rearrangement joins TRBV29-1 to TRBJ2-4; TCRdb reports TRBD1, a call that lacks DNA to check it against. The CDR3 runs 15 residues. Germline-derived CDR1 and CDR2 are SQVTM and ANQGSEA. CDR3 residues: CSALGGEVAKNIQYF. The full variable domain, completed using reference TRBV29-1 and TRBJ2-4, is SAVISQKPSRDICQRGTSLTIQCQVDSQVTMMFWYRQQPGQSLTLIATANQGSEATYESGFVIDKFPISRPNLTFSTLTVSNMSPEDSSIYLCSALGGEVAKNIQYFGAGTRLSVL.

The chain carries TRBV4-1 and TRBJ1-2; the D call of TRBD1 rests on TCRdb alone, since no DNA is present to check it. Germline CDR1 is MGHRA and CDR2 is YSYEKL. The CDR3 runs to 16 residues. This CDR3 reads CASSHTGTESNYGYTF.

The gene calls are TRBV25-1 and TRBJ2-7; TCRdb designates TRBD1, a call that cannot be tested without DNA. CDR3 length equals 15 residues. Germline V gene lookup returns CDR1 MGHDK and CDR2 SYGVNS. CDR3 residues: CASSGQQGFNYEQYF.

J is TRBJ1-5 and V is TRBV10-3; absent DNA, TCRdb's TRBD1 call cannot be checked. Germline loops: CDR1 ENHRY, CDR2 SYGVKD. The CDR3 covers 17 residues. CDR3 residues: CAISESIGTGGRSPQHF.

The genes are TRBV19 and TRBJ1-4. Germline V gene sequence: CDR1 LNHDA, CDR2 SQIVND (reference sequence). The CDR3 totals 18 residues. This CDR3 is CASSMGRPKDSTNEKLFF.

This chain connects TRBV4-1 to TRBJ1-1; TCRdb's D gene call, TRBD1, goes unchecked for lack of DNA. The CDR3 has 17 residues. Germline V gene sequence: CDR1 MGHRA, CDR2 YSYEKL. The CDR3 reads CASSQRSTPVRNTEAFF.

The gene calls are TRBV25-1 and TRBJ2-7; without DNA, the TCRdb call of TRBD1 cannot be checked. The CDR3 spans 13 residues. From germline, CDR1 is MGHDK and CDR2 SYGVNS. This chain's CDR3 is CASSGDKTYEQYF.

This chain uses TRBV20-1 with TRBJ1-1; the TCRdb D gene call, TRBD1, has no DNA to confirm it. The CDR3 is made up of 13 amino acids. Germline CDR1 reads DFQATT; CDR2 reads SNEGSKA (reference sequence). CDR3 in amino acids: CSAKTGGISEAFF.

CDR3 in amino acids: CASSESGPTGGNEKLFF. The V gene is TRBV10-2, the J gene TRBJ1-4; TCRdb selects TRBD1, and the lack of DNA leaves this call unchecked. This CDR3 spans 17 amino acids. Germline V gene lookup returns CDR1 WSHSY and CDR2 SAAADI.

The chain is built from TRBV5-1 and TRBJ2-7; TCRdb outputs TRBD1, but without DNA this stays unchecked. Germline lookup yields CDR1 SGHRS and CDR2 YFSETQ. The CDR3 length is 17 residues. This CDR3 is CASSLGLPGTGTYEQYF.

The genes are TRBV27 and TRBJ2-7. Germline V gives CDR1 MNHEY, CDR2 SMNVEV (reference sequence). The CDR3 covers 14 residues. The CDR3 region is CASSLQGMPYEQYF.

The V and J genes are TRBV28 and TRBJ2-5; TCRdb's D gene call, TRBD2, goes unchecked for lack of DNA. The CDR3 covers 13 residues. CDR1 and CDR2 (germline): MDHEN, SYDVKM. CDR3 protein: CASNRDWKETQYF.

The V and J genes are TRBV11-2 and TRBJ1-6; TCRdb's assignment of TRBD1 cannot be checked, as there is no DNA. This CDR3 has 13 residues. Germline loops: CDR1 SGHAT, CDR2 FQNNGV. CDR3 sequence reads: CASSSTGVSSLHF. Full variable domain (remainder filled in from reference TRBV11-2 and TRBJ1-6): EAGVAQSPRYKIIEKRQSVAFWCNPISGHATLYWYQQILGQGPKLLIQFQNNGVVDDSQLPKDRFSAERLKGVDSTLKIQPAKLEDSAVYLCASSSTGVSSLHFGNGTRLTVT.

The chain is built from TRBV5-1 and TRBJ1-5; the TCRdb call, TRBD1, lacks DNA for checking. This CDR3 is built from 13 residues. Germline CDR1 and CDR2: SGHRS and YFSETQ. CDR3 amino acids: CASSDQGGQPQHF.

The chain carries TRBV4-3 and TRBJ2-3; TCRdb designates TRBD1, a call that cannot be tested without DNA. Germline assignment: CDR1 LGHNA and CDR2 YSLEER. The CDR3 covers 14 residues. The CDR3 region is CASSPDRATDTQYF.

The rearrangement joins TRBV29-1 to TRBJ2-2; the TCRdb call, TRBD1, lacks DNA for checking. The length of the CDR3 is 13 residues. Germline V gives CDR1 SQVTM, CDR2 ANQGSEA. The CDR3: CSVTDRGTGELFF.

This rearrangement joins TRBV12-3 or TRBV12-4 to TRBJ2-7; the D call of TRBD1 rests on TCRdb alone, since no DNA is present to check it. CDR3 length: 15 residues. This CDR3 reads CASSTTGLPAHEQYF.

The V gene is TRBV10-3, the J gene TRBJ2-1; there is no DNA to check the TCRdb D call of TRBD1. The germline CDR1 and CDR2 sequences are ENHRY and SYGVKD. This CDR3 is 16 amino acids long. The CDR3 loop reads CAISEGSTGSYNEQFF.

This chain joins TRBV28 and TRBJ2-7; TCRdb gives TRBD1 as the D gene, but with no DNA this cannot be confirmed. The V gene's germline CDR1 is MDHEN and CDR2 SYDVKM. The CDR3 covers 14 residues. The chain's CDR3 is CASLPPGGFYEQYF. Drawing the rest from reference TRBV28 and TRBJ2-7, the complete variable domain is DVKVTQSSRYLVKRTGEKVFLECVQDMDHENMFWYRQDPGLGLRLIYFSYDVKMKEKGDIPEGYSVSREKKERFSLILESASTNQTSMYLCASLPPGGFYEQYFGPGTRLTVT.

This sequence joins TRBV7-9 and TRBJ2-7; the TCRdb D gene call, TRBD1, has no DNA to confirm it. CDR1 SEHNR and CDR2 FQNEAQ come from the germline V gene (reference sequence). The CDR3 covers 15 residues. The chain's CDR3 is CASSLATGGFYEQYF.

The CDR3 is CASSSYQVRYEQYF. The V call is TRBV27, the J call TRBJ2-7. The CDR3 spans 14 residues. The germline V gene has CDR1 MNHEY and CDR2 SMNVEV (reference sequence).